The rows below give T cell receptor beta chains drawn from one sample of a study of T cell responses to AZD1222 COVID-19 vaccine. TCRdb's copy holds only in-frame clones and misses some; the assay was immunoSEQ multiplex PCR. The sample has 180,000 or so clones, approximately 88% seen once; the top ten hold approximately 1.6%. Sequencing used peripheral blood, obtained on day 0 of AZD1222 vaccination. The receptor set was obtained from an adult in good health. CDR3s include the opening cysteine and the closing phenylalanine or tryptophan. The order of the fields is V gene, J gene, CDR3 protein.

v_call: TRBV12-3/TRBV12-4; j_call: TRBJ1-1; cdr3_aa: CASRRQGNTEAFF
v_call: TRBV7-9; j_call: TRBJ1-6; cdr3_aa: CASSPPGTGNSPLHF
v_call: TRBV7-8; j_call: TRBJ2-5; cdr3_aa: CASSLEGGGQETQYF
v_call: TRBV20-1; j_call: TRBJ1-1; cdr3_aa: CSASGGRSNTEAFF
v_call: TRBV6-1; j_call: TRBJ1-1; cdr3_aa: CASSELSTVEAFF
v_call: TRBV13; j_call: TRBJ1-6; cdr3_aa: CASSPRDRVNSPLHF
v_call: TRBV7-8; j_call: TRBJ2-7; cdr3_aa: CASSLQREISEQYF
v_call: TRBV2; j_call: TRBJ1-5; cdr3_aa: CASFAGQVGNQPQHF
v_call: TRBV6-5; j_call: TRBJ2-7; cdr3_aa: CASSRYLSGYEQYF
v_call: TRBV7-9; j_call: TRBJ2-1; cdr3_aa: CASSPGLRTGGGNEQFF
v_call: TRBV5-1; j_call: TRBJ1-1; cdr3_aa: CASSVGQLNTEAFF
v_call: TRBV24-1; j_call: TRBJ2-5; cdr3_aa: CATSDPTGGETQYF
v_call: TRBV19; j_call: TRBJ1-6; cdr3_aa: CANPQGSYNSPLHF
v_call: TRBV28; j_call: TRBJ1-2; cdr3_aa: CASSSPRQGSGYGYTF
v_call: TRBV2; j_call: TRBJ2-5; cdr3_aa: CASRVTSGGLSETQYF
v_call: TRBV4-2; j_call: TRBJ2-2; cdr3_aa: CASSPQRPGQGAPGELFF
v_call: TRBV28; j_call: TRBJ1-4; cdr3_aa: CASSKDREGEKLFF
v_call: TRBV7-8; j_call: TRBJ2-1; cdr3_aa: CASSLARGFSPYNEQFF